Reported below is one T cell receptor beta chain. Its target is unknown. Among the patients, none had received any treatment before thyroid surgery. Germline values: CDR1 MNHEY, CDR2 SVGEGT. The CDR3 totals 13 residues. V lost 7 bases to trimming and J lost 7 bases, with 11 bases between them. The sample is drawn from a study of metastatic and nonmetastatic thyroid tumors. Study-wide background: The authors compared repertoires across blood and tumor or nodule tissue from malignant and benign thyroid patients. Study findings and constraints: Reported TCR beta diversity, measured in blood and tumor, was significantly higher for malignant thyroid tumors than for benign nodules.

MiXCR reprocessed the PCR reads for TCRdb. Of about 39,000 clones in the sample, roughly a fifth were seen once. The TCR sequence derives from a female donor with papillary thyroid cancer or a benign thyroid nodule (not recorded which). Some clones in this sample may be carry-over from other donors' samples. Sequencing used blood. The genes are TRBV6-2 or TRBV6-3 and TRBJ1-6, with TRBD1 as a possible D gene (6 bases). DNA of the CDR3: TGTGCCAGCAAGGACAGCACAAATTCACCCCTCCACTTT. This codes for CASKDSTNSPLHF.